The clone carrying this T cell receptor (beta chain) was detected only a few times. Its antigen is not known. The data originate from a study of T-cell memory formation after mild COVID-19. Study information: TCR clusters were mostly confined to one donor each. General study findings and limits: Clones that contracted from day 15 to 85 were balanced CD4/CD8, while later expanders leaned CD4+. Some SARS-CoV-2-responding clones were already detected in memory before infection.

Each CDR3 protein gets one entry after TCRdb re-called the 5' RACE reads with MiXCR. The table lists 360,000 or so distinct CDR3 sequences, around 27% of them singletons. Germline V gene data show CDR1 as SGHVS and CDR2 as FNYEAQ. Trimming stripped 4 bases from V and 4 bases from J, with 14 bases between. This CDR3 is built from 15 residues. This chain links TRBV7-6 with TRBJ2-1; D perhaps matches TRBD2 (5 bases). The receptor comes from an adult woman who had mild COVID-19 (a few samples of this study predate the infection). Cell type and time point are not known. Sequencing was carried out using PBMCs or a T cell subset sorted from them (not recorded which). As DNA, the CDR3 is TGTGCCAGCAGCTCCCGGGCTAGCAGTTACAATGAGCAGTTCTTC. This gives the protein CASSSRASSYNEQFF.